The entry below describes one T cell receptor (beta chain). What this receptor recognizes is not known. No base quality values were provided; no much bigger clone lies one nucleotide off. These data are taken from a study of cytomegalovirus exposure and HLA in healthy donors (dated by TCRdb to the late 2010s). Notes on the research overall: An earlier analysis of approximately 640 of the donors reported approximately 270 Gb of sequence data and approximately 110 million unique TCR beta sequences from some 180 million T cells. All discovery cohort repertoires had been generated on a single sequencing platform. Donor age, sex, ethnicity and CMV serostatus were collected together with the repertoire data. An early release covering about 600 HLA-typed donors comprised roughly 300 gigabases of sequencing data and around 86 million unique TCR sequences. A later analysis re-examined previously published TCR beta repertoires from just over 650 donors and added high-resolution HLA genotyping to investigate patterns of TCR occurrence. Four or five DR-DQ haplotypes were handled as single units for association and clustering, since linkage in the cohort was strong. On average, roughly 240,000 unique TCR beta nucleotide sequences were sequenced per donor among about 400 genotyped donors of the cohort, with 15% to 20% of those sequences being non-productive. The later analysis used no new phenotypic data to find candidate immune exposures, relying instead on TCR beta sequences and their occurrence across donors. The number of donors typed differed by locus, with roughly 620-630 for A, B, C, DRB1 and DQB1, roughly 550 for DQA1, approximately 570 for DPA1, and approximately 470 for DPB1. Genome-wide SNP genotypes for about 65% of the roughly 670 donors were used in a later genetic analysis, which treated that subset as a discovery cohort. The genetic ancestry cluster associated with self-reported Caucasian donors included around 76% of the roughly 390 genotyped donors. To predict cytomegalovirus infection status, the study brought together high-throughput TCR immunosequencing, statistical association of individual TCRs with disease status, and machine learning. HLA typing included class I and class II loci at four-digit resolution. An earlier analysis of 587 of the donors used high-throughput TCR beta sequencing to judge whether each TCR beta V gene segment behaved as functional or pseudogenic. The study aimed to test whether cataloging public T cell receptors could reveal signatures of past pathogen exposure. Using immunosequencing, the study profiled T cell repertoires from 666 subjects and related those repertoires to cytomegalovirus serostatus. In addition to the first cohort of 666 subjects, a separate validation cohort of over 90 different subjects was used.

What the research found in general, with its limitations: A further reported finding was that TCR beta sequences accurately predicted the HLA-A and HLA-B alleles for most subjects in the first cohort. Because HLA typing was missing for some donors at each locus, association tests included only the typed subset. In a later analysis, some 18,000 TCR beta sequences were associated with specific HLA alleles at a false discovery rate of 0.05. The sequencing pipeline was judged likely to have produced a cluster of highly shared sequence variants as a technical artifact. When HLA alleles, especially DR and DQ, strongly co-occurred, TCR associations were difficult to assign to individual alleles. According to a later genetic analysis, donors in an Asian-associated ancestry cluster had fewer N-insertions in productive TCRs than the approximately 630-donor mean. A later analysis found that most CMV-associated TCR beta chains appeared HLA-restricted, with HLA associations seemingly driven largely by CMV exposure. In a later genetic analysis, a missense DCLRE1C variant was associated with V-gene and J-gene trimming of TCR beta chains, and the association was replicated in an independent cohort. In the study, 164 TCR beta chains were listed as associated with cytomegalovirus. The presence/absence analyses assumed that sequencing depth was roughly uniform across donors, and that assumption may not be true. Immune exposure information for the cohort was limited to CMV serostatus. In this cohort, only TCR beta chains were sequenced, and detectable features were limited by the absence of alpha or paired-chain data. About 17 rarely observed V segments, including chromosome 9 orphons, were excluded from the earlier analysis of several hundred of the donors because counts were too low. A few of the identified cytomegalovirus-associated TCR beta chains were confirmed in vitro to be specific for cytomegalovirus antigens. Linkage disequilibrium might explain the correlated functional status among segregating V segments, but an unknown experimental factor could not be excluded. In an earlier analysis of under 600 of the donors, most TCR beta V segments were observed in productive rearrangements about 90% or about 30% of the time, broadly matching IMGT annotations. A later analysis reported that several top co-occurrence clusters appeared linked to parvovirus B19, influenza, CMV and Epstein-Barr virus. In a later analysis, the rate of TCR association differed among HLA loci, with DRB1 alleles having the most associated TCRs and HLA-C alleles having the fewest. Because the 87-base-pair reads could not distinguish some IMGT-functional V segments, including TRBV6-2 and TRBV6-3, those segments were excluded. While some public TCRs were present in many individuals, most TCR sequences turned up only very rarely across donors. In both the original and validation cohorts, the classifier was reported to diagnose cytomegalovirus status with high specificity and sensitivity. Compared with equally common non-associated chains, HLA-associated TCR beta chains in a later analysis were more clonally expanded and had lower generation probabilities. It was suggested by the authors that the approach could potentially be generalized to other disease states and immunological phenotypes.

In total, about 650 healthy bone marrow donors made up the cohort. At the time of sampling, every cohort member was nominally healthy, though immune exposures that went unrecorded were likely present. The donor tested CMV seronegative, placing the donor among the 350 or so seronegative members of the cohort. A peripheral blood sample was provided by each donor, and peripheral blood mononuclear cells were used for TCR beta sequencing. The Qiagen DNeasy Blood Extraction Kit was used to extract genomic DNA from the blood cell samples. From cysteine to phenylalanine, the CDR3 is 14 amino acids long. Only the CDR3 part of the read is kept: 42 bases, read in frame from the first base. Trimming costs V 3 bases and J 4 bases, and their ends lie 12 bases apart. CDR1 and CDR2, per the germline V gene, are MDHEN and SYDVKM. Library method: the immunoSEQ multiplex PCR assay. For the multiplex PCR, a mixture combining 60 forward primers for TCR Vbeta segments and 13 reverse primers for TCR Jbeta segments was used. A multiplex PCR assay on genomic DNA amplified the CDR3 region of rearranged TCR beta genes. On the Illumina HiSeq System, the amplified TCR beta libraries were sequenced as 87-base-pair reads. The source study handled its data this way. A later analysis tallied approximately 87 million unique TCR beta chains across the 666 repertoires, and approximately 11 million of those chains were shared by two or more donors. To remove PCR and sequencing errors, raw reads were error-corrected and collapsed into unique sequences using a nearest-neighbor algorithm that merged closely related sequences. V, D and J gene segments were assigned by aligning CDR3 sequences to IMGT reference sequences. For a sequence to be retained, a match of at least six nucleotides was required to both a V gene segment and a J gene segment. Rearrangements were called productive when the CDR3 lacked stop codons and stayed in frame with V and J; all others were non-productive. Following IMGT convention, CDR3 was defined as the stretch from the second conserved V-encoded cysteine to the conserved J-encoded phenylalanine. The earlier analysis of some 580 of the donors excluded any sequence lacking an unambiguous match to a single V gene segment. In an earlier analysis of approximately 500 of the donors, a V segment was called functional when productive rearrangements were above 56.7%, and segregating when the standard deviation between donors exceeded 5%. A statistical classification framework was built for diagnosing cytomegalovirus status from the catalog of TCR beta chain sequences. In a later analysis, V and J genes were assigned by comparing TCR nucleotide sequences against IMGT/GENE-DB human TR gene sequences. In a later analysis, CDR3 sequences and most-parsimonious VDJ recombination scenarios were assigned using the TCRdist pipeline. In a later analysis, each TCR beta chain was defined by its CDR3 amino acid sequence together with its V-gene family, and reads without a unique V-gene family were excluded. In a later analysis, approximately 590 highly shared, low-generation-probability nucleotide sequences were removed to address suspected cross-contamination and a sequencing artifact. For each public chain, a later analysis derived a clonal expansion index from normalized ranks of inferred template counts within each repertoire. In a later analysis, generation probabilities were computed using a VDJ recombination model fitted to out-of-frame rearrangements, and the results were checked against IGoR. A later analysis scored TCR-TCR, TCR-HLA and TCR-CMV co-occurrence with hypergeometric tests, applying a repertoire-size bias correction to TCR pairs. To estimate false discovery rates, a later analysis permuted the HLA or CMV assignments 20 times. In a later analysis, co-occurring TCRs were grouped with DBSCAN, and TCRdist sequence similarity was added when clustering was performed within HLA-allele-positive subsets. Repertoires with fewer than 30,000 or more than 120,000 public chains, plus five repertoires with anomalous nucleotide sharing, were excluded from co-occurrence clustering. TCRdb limited this immuneACCESS table to in-frame rearrangements with V and J called. A share of clones is missing; checked studies link under half to unresolved V genes, and the rest is unexplained. That table gives V, J and clone size, and the DNA gave D and trimming. This sample comprises roughly 110,000 clones, roughly four fifths of them detected only once. The top ten clonotypes cover 2.5% of the sample.

The specimen was PBMCs. The clonotype comes from a woman aged 18 to 35 in good health and CMV-seronegative. Recombination connected TRBV28 to TRBJ1-2, with no confidently assigned D gene. The DNA sequence follows: TGTGCCAGCAGTTTTCTGGCGACATCCTATGGCTACACCTTC. Its translation is CASSFLATSYGYTF.